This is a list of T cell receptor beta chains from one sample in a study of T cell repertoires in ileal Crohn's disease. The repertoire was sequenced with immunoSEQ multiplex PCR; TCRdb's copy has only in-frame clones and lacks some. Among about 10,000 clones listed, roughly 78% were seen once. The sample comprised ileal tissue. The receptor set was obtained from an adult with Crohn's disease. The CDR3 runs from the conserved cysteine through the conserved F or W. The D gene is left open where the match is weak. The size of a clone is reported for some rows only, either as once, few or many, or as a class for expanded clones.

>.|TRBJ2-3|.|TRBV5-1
CASSPGAGADTQYF
TGCGCCAGCAGCCCGGGGGCGGGGGCAGATACGCAGTATTTT
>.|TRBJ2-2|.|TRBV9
CASSPSGELFF
TGTGCCAGCAGCCCCTCCGGGGAGCTGTTTTTT
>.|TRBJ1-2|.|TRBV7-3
CASSLSADRYGYTF
TGTGCCAGCAGCTTATCGGCGGATCGCTATGGCTACACCTTC
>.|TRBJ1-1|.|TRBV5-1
CASSLNSLRTEAFF
TGCGCCAGCAGCTTGAACAGCTTGAGAACTGAAGCTTTCTTT
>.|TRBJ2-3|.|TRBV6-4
CASSPRGVATDTQYF
TGTGCCAGCAGTCCCCGGGGTGTAGCCACAGATACGCAGTATTTT
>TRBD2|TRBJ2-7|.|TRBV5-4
CASSSAGVGGANEQYF
TGTGCCAGCAGCTCTGCAGGCGTCGGGGGGGCTAACGAGCAGTACTTC
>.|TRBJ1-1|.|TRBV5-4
CASSSPGHMNTEAFF
TGTGCCAGCAGCTCTCCGGGACACATGAACACTGAAGCTTTCTTT
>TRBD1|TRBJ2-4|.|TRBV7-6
CASSSPGGAPQYF
TGTGCCAGCAGCTCCCCAGGGGGAGCGCCCCAGTACTTC
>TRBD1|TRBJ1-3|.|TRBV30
CAWSSGQGRTGNTIYF
TGTGCCTGGAGTTCGGGACAGGGGCGGACTGGAAACACCATATATTTT
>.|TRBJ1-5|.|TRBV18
CASSPQGDQPQHF
TGTGCCAGCTCACCACAGGGGGATCAGCCCCAGCATTTT
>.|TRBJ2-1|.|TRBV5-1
CASSRQGAGAVDEQFF
TGCGCCAGCAGCCGACAGGGAGCGGGAGCTGTTGATGAGCAGTTCTTC
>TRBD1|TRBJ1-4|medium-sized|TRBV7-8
CASSFTGGGEKLFF
TGTGCCAGCAGCTTTACAGGGGGCGGTGAAAAACTGTTTTTT
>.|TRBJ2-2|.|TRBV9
CASSVLQNTGELFF
TGTGCCAGCAGCGTATTACAGAACACCGGGGAGCTGTTTTTT
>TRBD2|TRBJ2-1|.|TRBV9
CASSVGSGSYNEQFF
TGTGCCAGCAGCGTAGGTAGCGGGAGCTACAATGAGCAGTTCTTC
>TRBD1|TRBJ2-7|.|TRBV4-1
CASSLRDSYEQYF
TGCGCCAGCAGCCTACGGGACAGCTACGAGCAGTACTTC
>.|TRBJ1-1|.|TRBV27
CASSLMGGRINTEAFF
TGTGCCAGCAGTTTAATGGGGGGACGAATCAACACTGAAGCTTTCTTT
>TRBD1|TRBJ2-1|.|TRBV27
CASSFRGYRGTYNEQFF
TGTGCCAGCAGTTTTCGGGGTTACAGGGGAACCTACAATGAGCAGTTCTTC
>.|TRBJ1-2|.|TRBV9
CASSFDQGPIYGYTF
TGTGCCAGCAGCTTCGACCAGGGTCCAATCTATGGCTACACCTTC
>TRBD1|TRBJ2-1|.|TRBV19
CASSLDRGSHNEQFF
TGTGCCAGTAGTCTTGACAGGGGCTCCCACAATGAGCAGTTCTTC
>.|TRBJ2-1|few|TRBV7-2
CASAGNNEQFF
TGTGCCAGCGCAGGAAACAATGAGCAGTTCTTC
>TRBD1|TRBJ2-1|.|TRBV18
CASSPSDRGQRNEQFF
TGTGCCAGCTCACCGTCGGACAGGGGGCAACGGAATGAGCAGTTCTTC
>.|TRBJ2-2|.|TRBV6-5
CASSRIQGSGELFF
TGTGCCAGCAGTCGTATACAGGGTTCCGGGGAGCTGTTTTTT
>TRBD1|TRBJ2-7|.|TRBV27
CASARDRASYEQYF
TGTGCCAGTGCCCGGGACAGAGCATCCTACGAGCAGTACTTC
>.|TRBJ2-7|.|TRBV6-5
CASSYTRDYEQYF
TGTGCCAGCAGTTATACTCGGGACTACGAGCAGTACTTC
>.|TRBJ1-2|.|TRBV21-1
CASSKGSRGRYGGYTF
TGTGCCAGCAGCAAAGGTTCCAGGGGGCGCTACGGTGGCTACACCTTC
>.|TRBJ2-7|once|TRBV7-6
CASSLAGGSYEQYF
TGTGCCAGCAGCTTAGCGGGGGGATCCTACGAGCAGTACTTC
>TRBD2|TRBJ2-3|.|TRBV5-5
CASSTAGGGTDTQYF
TGTGCCAGCAGCACGGCGGGAGGGGGAACAGATACGCAGTATTTT
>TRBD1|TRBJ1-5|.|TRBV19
CASLDRGYSDQPQHF
TGTGCCAGTTTGGACAGGGGGTATAGCGATCAGCCCCAGCATTTT
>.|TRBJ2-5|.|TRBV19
CASSTHGPPPETQYF
TGTGCCAGTAGTACACATGGGCCACCTCCAGAGACCCAGTACTTC
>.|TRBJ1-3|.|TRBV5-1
CASSAAVGSGNTIYF
TGCGCCAGCAGCGCCGCGGTGGGCTCTGGAAACACCATATATTTT
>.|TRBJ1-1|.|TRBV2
CASQEQVNTEAFF
TGTGCCAGCCAAGAACAGGTTAACACTGAAGCTTTCTTT
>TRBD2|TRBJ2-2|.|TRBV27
CASSLSSGTSGRNTGELFF
TGTGCCAGCAGTTTATCGTCGGGGACTAGCGGGAGAAACACCGGGGAGCTGTTTTTT
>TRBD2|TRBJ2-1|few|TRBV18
CASSLNPPSGGKGEQFF
TGTGCCAGCTCGCTCAATCCCCCTAGCGGGGGGAAAGGTGAGCAGTTCTTC
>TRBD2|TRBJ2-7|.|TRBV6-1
CASIRGTSRYEQYF
TGTGCCAGCATTCGGGGGACTAGCCGTTACGAGCAGTACTTC
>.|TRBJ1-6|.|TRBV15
CATSKVGHFSYNSPLHF
TGTGCCACCAGCAAAGTTGGACATTTCTCCTATAATTCACCCCTCCACTTT
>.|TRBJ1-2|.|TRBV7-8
CASSLAGQAYGYTF
TGTGCCAGCAGCTTAGCGGGGCAGGCCTATGGCTACACCTTC
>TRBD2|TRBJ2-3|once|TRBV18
CASSRSGTSSTDTQYF
TGTGCCAGCTCACGGTCCGGGACTAGCTCCACAGATACGCAGTATTTT
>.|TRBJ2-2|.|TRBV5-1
CASSPRSSNTGELFF
TGCGCCAGCAGCCCTAGGTCATCGAACACCGGGGAGCTGTTTTTT
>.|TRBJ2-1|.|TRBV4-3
CASSQVARGPGEQFF
TGCGCCAGCAGCCAAGTCGCGCGGGGGCCAGGGGAGCAGTTCTTC
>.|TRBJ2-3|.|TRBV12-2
CASRLDMRGGPTDTQYF
TGTGCAAGTCGCTTAGATATGCGGGGGGGCCCCACAGATACGCAGTATTTT
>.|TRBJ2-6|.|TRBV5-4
CASRDWSSGANVLTF
TGTGCCAGCAGGGACTGGAGCTCTGGGGCCAACGTCCTGACTTTC
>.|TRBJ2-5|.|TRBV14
CASSHWAKGGETQYF
TGTGCCAGCAGCCATTGGGCAAAGGGAGGAGAGACCCAGTACTTC
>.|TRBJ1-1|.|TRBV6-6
CASSYGGLSRAEAFF
TGTGCCAGCAGTTACGGCGGATTATCCAGGGCTGAAGCTTTCTTT